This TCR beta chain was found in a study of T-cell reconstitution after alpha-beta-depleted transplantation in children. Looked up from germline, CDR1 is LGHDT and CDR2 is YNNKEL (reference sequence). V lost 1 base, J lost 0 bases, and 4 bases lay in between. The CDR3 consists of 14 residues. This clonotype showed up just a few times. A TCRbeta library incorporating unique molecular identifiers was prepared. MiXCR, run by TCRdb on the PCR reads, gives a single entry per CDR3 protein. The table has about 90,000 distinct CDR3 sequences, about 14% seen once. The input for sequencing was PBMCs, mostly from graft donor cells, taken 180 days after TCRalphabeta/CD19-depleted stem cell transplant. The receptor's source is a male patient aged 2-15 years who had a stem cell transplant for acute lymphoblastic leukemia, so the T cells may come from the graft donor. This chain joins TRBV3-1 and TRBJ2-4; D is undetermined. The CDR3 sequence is CASSQGVAKNIQYF. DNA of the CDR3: TGTGCCAGCAGCCAAGGCGTAGCCAAAAACATTCAGTACTTC.